Given below is one TCR beta chain in context. What it recognizes is unknown. A read error may produce the germline difference seen at one junction end. Read sequence stops 3 residues before the CDR3 end, and the germline J gene provides the missing end. The sample is drawn from a study of T cells in women clearing cervical HPV infection. Background on the study: Women with histologically confirmed HPV16-related CIN3 or worse, 2 with invasive cancer, served as cases. Study-wide results and limits: Controls had more TRBV6-7 (0.16%) than cases (roughly 0.11%). Repertoire richness, not evenness, was significantly elevated in CIN3+ cases versus controls.

Assay used: immunoSEQ multiplex PCR; TCRdb lists only in-frame clones, some missing. The clone table shows tens of thousands of clones, with the ten largest holding more than 1%. Cervical HPV DNA detected by MY09/MY11 PCR, typed by dot-blot. CDR1 SQVTM and CDR2 ANQGSEA come from the germline V gene. The length of the CDR3 is 12 residues. The chain links TRBV29-1 to TRBJ2-7; TRBD1 aligns across 7 bases. The material sequenced was blood buffy coat. This receptor was taken from a woman between 18 and 69 years old with a cervical HPV16 infection that either progressed to CIN3+ or cleared (not recorded which). The covered CDR3 bases are TGCAGCGTGGAAGACAGGGACTACGAG. It yields the protein CSVEDRDYE. The full CDR3 sequence reads CSVEDRDYEQYF.